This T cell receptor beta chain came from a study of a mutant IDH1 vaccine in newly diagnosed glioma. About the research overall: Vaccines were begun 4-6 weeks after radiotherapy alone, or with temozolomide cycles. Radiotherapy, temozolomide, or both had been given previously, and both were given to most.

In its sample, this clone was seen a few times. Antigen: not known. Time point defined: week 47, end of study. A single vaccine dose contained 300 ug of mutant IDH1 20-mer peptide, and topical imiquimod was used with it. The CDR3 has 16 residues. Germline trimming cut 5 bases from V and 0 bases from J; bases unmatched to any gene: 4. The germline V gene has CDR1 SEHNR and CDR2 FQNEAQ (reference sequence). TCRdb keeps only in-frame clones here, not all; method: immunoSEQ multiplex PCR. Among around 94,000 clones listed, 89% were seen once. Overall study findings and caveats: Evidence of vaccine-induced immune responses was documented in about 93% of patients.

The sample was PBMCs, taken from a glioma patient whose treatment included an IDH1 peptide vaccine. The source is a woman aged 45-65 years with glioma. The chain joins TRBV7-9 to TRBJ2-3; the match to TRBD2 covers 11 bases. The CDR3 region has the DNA TGTGCCAGCAGCCTTAGGACTAGCGGGAGCACAGATACGCAGTATTTT. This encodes CASSLRTSGSTDTQYF.